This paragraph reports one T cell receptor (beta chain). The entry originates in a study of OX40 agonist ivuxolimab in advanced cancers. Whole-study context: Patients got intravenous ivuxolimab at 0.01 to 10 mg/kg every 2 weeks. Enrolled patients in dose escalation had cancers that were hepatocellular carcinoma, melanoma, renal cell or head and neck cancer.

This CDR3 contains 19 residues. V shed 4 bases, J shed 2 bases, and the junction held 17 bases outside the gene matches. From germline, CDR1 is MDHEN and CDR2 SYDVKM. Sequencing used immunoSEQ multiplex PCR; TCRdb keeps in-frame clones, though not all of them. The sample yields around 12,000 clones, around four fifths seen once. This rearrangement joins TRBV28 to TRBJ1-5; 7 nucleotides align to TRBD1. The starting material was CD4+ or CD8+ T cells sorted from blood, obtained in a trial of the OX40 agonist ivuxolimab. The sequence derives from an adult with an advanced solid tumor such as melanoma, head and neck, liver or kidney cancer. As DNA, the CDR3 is TGTGCCAGCAGTTCCCCCCGCCCTGACAGGGAACGAGGCAATCAGCCCCAGCATTTT. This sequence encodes CASSSPRPDRERGNQPQHF.